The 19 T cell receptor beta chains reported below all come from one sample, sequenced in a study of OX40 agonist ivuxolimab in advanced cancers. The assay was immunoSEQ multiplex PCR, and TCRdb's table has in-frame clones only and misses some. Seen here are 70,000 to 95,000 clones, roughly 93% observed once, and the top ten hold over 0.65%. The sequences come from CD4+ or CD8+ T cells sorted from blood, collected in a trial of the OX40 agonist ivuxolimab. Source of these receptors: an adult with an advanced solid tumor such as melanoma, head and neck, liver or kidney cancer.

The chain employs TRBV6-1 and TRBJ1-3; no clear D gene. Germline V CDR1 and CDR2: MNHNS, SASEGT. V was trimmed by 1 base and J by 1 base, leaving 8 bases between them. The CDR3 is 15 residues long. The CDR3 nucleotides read TGTGCCAGCAGTGAAGGGGGTTGGTCTGGAAACACCATATATTTT. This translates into CASSEGGWSGNTIYF.

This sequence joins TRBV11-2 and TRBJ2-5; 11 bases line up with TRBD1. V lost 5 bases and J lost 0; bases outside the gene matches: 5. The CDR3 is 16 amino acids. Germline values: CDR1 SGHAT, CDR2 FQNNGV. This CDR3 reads CASSQWDRGYQETQYF. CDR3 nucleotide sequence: TGTGCCAGCAGCCAGTGGGACAGGGGGTACCAAGAGACCCAGTACTTC.

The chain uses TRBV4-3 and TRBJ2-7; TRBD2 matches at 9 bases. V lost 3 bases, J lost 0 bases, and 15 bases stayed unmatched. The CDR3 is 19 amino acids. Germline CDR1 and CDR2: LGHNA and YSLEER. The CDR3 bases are TGCGCCAGCAGCCAGCGGGTCCAGAGGGCGGGGGGGCCCTCCTACGAGCAGTACTTC. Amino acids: CASSQRVQRAGGPSYEQYF.

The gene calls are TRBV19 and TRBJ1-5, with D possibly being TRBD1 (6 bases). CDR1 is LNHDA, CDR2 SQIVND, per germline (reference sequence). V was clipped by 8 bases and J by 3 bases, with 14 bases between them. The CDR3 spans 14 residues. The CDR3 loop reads CASQRSGVNQPQHF. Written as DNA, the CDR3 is TGTGCCAGTCAGCGTTCAGGGGTCAATCAGCCCCAGCATTTT.

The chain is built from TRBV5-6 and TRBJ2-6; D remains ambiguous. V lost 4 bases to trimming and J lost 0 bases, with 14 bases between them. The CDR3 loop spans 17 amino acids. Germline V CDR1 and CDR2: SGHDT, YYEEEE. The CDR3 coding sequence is TGTGCCAGCAGCAACCCGGTGGGGAACTCTGGGGCCAACGTCCTGACTTTC. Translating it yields CASSNPVGNSGANVLTF. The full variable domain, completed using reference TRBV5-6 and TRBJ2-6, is DAGVTQSPTHLIKTRGQQVTLRCSPKSGHDTVSWYQQALGQGPQFIFQYYEEEERQRGNFPDRFSGHQFPNYSSELNVNALLLGDSALYLCASSNPVGNSGANVLTFGAGSRLTVL.

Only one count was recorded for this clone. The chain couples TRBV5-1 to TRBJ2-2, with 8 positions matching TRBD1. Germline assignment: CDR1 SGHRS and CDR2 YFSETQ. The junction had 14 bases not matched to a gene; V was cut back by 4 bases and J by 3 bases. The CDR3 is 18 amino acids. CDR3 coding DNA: TGCGCCAGCAGCCAGCTTTTGGGCGGACAGGGTTACACCGGGGAGCTGTTTTTT. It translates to CASSQLLGGQGYTGELFF.

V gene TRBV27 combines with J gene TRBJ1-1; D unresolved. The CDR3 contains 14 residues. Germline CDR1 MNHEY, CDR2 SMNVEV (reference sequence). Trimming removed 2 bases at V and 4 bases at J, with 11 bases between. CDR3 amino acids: CASSLGVVATEAFF. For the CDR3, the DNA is TGTGCCAGCAGTTTAGGGGTCGTGGCCACTGAAGCTTTCTTT.

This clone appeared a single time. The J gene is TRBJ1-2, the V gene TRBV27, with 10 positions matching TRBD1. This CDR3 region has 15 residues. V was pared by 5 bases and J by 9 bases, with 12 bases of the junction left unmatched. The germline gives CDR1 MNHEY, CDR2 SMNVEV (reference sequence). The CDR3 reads CASSPDRGREMSYTF. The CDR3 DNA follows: TGTGCCAGCAGTCCCGACAGGGGGCGGGAGATGAGCTACACCTTC.

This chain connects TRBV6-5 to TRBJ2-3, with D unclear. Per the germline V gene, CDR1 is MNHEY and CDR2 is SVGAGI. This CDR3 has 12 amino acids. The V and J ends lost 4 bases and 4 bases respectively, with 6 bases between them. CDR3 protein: CASSSPADTQYF. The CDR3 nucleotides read TGTGCCAGCAGTTCCCCCGCAGATACGCAGTATTTT.

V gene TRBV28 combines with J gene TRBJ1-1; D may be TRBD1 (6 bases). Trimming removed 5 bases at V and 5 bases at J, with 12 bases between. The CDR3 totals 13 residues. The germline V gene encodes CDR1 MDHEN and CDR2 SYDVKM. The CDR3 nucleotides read TGTGCCAGCAGTCCACAGGGTTATACTGAAGCTTTCTTT. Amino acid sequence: CASSPQGYTEAFF. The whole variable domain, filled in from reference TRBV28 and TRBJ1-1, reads DVKVTQSSRYLVKRTGEKVFLECVQDMDHENMFWYRQDPGLGLRLIYFSYDVKMKEKGDIPEGYSVSREKKERFSLILESASTNQTSMYLCASSPQGYTEAFFGQGTRLTVV.

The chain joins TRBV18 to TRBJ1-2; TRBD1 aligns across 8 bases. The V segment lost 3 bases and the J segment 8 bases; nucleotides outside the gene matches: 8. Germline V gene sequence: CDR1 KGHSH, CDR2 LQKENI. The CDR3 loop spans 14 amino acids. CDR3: CASSPGQGEKGYTF. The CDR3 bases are TGTGCCAGCTCACCCGGACAGGGTGAGAAGGGCTACACCTTC.

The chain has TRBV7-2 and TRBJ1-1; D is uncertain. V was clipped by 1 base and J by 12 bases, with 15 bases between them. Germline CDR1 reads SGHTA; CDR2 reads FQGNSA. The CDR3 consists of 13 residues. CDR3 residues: CASSLGSEGLTFF. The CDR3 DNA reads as TGTGCCAGCAGCTTAGGTTCCGAGGGCCTTACTTTCTTT.

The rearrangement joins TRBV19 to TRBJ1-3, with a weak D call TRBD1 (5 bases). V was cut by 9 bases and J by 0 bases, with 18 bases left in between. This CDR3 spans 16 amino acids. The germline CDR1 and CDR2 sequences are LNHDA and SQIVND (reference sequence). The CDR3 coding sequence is TGTGCCAGCACGACCCGACAGTTCCTCTCTGGAAACACCATATATTTT. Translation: CASTTRQFLSGNTIYF.

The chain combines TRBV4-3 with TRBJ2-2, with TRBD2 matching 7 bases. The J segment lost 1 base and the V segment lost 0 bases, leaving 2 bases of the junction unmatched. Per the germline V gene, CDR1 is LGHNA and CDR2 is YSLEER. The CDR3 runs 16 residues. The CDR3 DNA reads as TGCGCCAGCAGCCAAGACAGCGGGGTGAACACCGGGGAGCTGTTTTTT. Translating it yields CASSQDSGVNTGELFF.

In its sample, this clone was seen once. CDR3 loop: CASSLGSTGELFF. CDR3 nucleotide sequence: TGTGCCAGCAGCTTAGGTTCCACCGGGGAGCTGTTTTTT. The chain links TRBV7-8 to TRBJ2-2; D not resolved. V was cut by 1 base and J by 4 bases, with 4 bases left in between. CDR1 and CDR2 (germline): SGHVS, FQNEAQ. The CDR3 sequence is 13 residues long.

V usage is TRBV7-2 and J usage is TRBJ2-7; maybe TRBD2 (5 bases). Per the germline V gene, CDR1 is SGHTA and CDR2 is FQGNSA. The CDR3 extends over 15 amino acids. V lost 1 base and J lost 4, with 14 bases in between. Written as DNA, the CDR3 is TGTGCCAGCAGCTTAGGGGCTAGCAGCATATACGAGCAGTACTTC. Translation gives CASSLGASSIYEQYF.

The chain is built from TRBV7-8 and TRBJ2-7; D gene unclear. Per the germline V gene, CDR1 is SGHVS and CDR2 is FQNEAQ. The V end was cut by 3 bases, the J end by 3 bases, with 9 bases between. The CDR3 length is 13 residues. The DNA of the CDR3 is TGTGCCAGCAGCTTCTCCACCAACTACGAGCAGTACTTC. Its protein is CASSFSTNYEQYF.

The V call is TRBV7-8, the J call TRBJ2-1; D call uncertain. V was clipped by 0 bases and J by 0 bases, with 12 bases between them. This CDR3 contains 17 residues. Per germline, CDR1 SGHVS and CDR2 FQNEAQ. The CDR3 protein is CASSLAASARSYNEQFF. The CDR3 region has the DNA TGTGCCAGCAGCTTAGCGGCTTCAGCTCGCTCCTACAATGAGCAGTTCTTC.

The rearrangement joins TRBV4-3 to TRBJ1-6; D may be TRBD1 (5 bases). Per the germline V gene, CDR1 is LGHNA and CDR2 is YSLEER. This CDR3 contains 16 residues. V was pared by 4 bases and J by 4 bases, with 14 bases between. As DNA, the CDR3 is TGCGCCAGCAGCCGATCAATGGGACCTTATAATTCACCCCTCCACTTT. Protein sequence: CASSRSMGPYNSPLHF.